These 22 T cell receptor beta chains came from one sample sequenced in a study of control samples from healthy donors and cancer patients. The assay was immunoSEQ multiplex PCR, and TCRdb's table has in-frame clones only and misses some. The data contain roughly 88,000 clones, roughly 90% of them seen just once; the ten biggest clones take up around 0.9%. Sequencing input: blood. The receptors here all came from a woman aged 25-40 years in good health.

This chain joins TRBV18 and TRBJ1-1; 7 bases map to TRBD1. Germline V gene data show CDR1 as KGHSH and CDR2 as LQKENI. The CDR3 contains 15 residues. The ends lost 5 bases at V and 6 bases at J; junction bases unmatched: 12. The CDR3 DNA sequence: TGTGCCAGCTCAACCGACACAGGGGCCCGGGCTGAAGCTTTCTTT. It encodes CASSTDTGARAEAFF. Full variable domain (missing parts from reference TRBV18 and TRBJ1-1): NAGVMQNPRHLVRRRGQEARLRCSPMKGHSHVYWYRQLPEEGLKFMVYLQKENIIDESGMPKERFSAEFPKEGPSILRIQQVVRGDSAAYFCASSTDTGARAEAFFGQGTRLTVV.

J is TRBJ1-1 and V is TRBV27; D remains unclear. Germline lookup yields CDR1 MNHEY and CDR2 SMNVEV (reference sequence). Trimming removed 2 bases from V and 0 bases from J, with 10 bases in between. The CDR3 is 15 amino acids. CDR3 residues: CASSLGAGLNTEAFF. In nucleotides, the CDR3 is TGTGCCAGCAGTTTAGGCGCCGGGTTGAACACTGAAGCTTTCTTT.

The V and J genes are TRBV7-3 and TRBJ1-1; the D gene is possibly TRBD1 (6 bases). Germline V gene sequence: CDR1 SGHTA, CDR2 FQGTGA. V shed 5 bases and J shed 2 bases, with 15 bases lying between them. The CDR3 has 15 amino acids. The DNA for the CDR3 is TGTGCCAGCAGCGGTTATAAACAGGGAAACACTGAAGCTTTCTTT. As protein: CASSGYKQGNTEAFF. The complete variable domain, with remaining parts taken from reference TRBV7-3 and TRBJ1-1, reads GAGVSQTPSNKVTEKGKYVELRCDPISGHTALYWYRQSLGQGPEFLIYFQGTGAADDSGLPNDRFFAVRPEGSVSTLKIQRTERGDSAVYLCASSGYKQGNTEAFFGQGTRLTVV.

J is TRBJ1-5 and V is TRBV19, with TRBD1 as a possible D gene (5 bases). V gave up 3 bases and J gave up 9 bases, with 15 bases separating them. The CDR3 contains 14 residues. Germline-derived CDR1 and CDR2 are LNHDA and SQIVND (reference sequence). CDR3 residues: CASSIVRDRRPQHF. The CDR3 nucleotides read TGTGCCAGTAGTATTGTCAGGGATAGGCGGCCCCAGCATTTT.

The chain joins TRBV2 to TRBJ2-1; D gene uncertain. V was clipped by 3 bases and J by 0 bases, with 9 bases between them. The CDR3 has 15 amino acids. Germline loops: CDR1 SNHLY, CDR2 FYNNEI. The CDR3 is CASSEAEISYNEQFF. CDR3 DNA sequence: TGTGCCAGCAGTGAGGCGGAAATCTCCTACAATGAGCAGTTCTTC.

J is TRBJ1-1 and V is TRBV2, with 7 bases identical to TRBD1. With 6 bases clipped from V and 4 bases from J, the junction kept 2 bases outside the gene matches. CDR1 SNHLY and CDR2 FYNNEI come from the germline V gene. The CDR3 length is 12 residues. The CDR3 is CASRTGATEAFF. In nucleotides, the CDR3 is TGTGCCAGCAGAACAGGGGCCACTGAAGCTTTCTTT.

This rearrangement joins TRBV5-6 to TRBJ1-5, with D possibly TRBD1 on 5 matching bases. Germline CDR1 and CDR2: SGHDT and YYEEEE. The germline V and J ends were trimmed by 2 bases and 7 bases, with 19 bases remaining between them. This CDR3 spans 16 amino acids. CDR3 sequence: CASSFWYGADVQPQHF. As DNA, the CDR3 is TGTGCCAGCAGCTTTTGGTATGGGGCAGATGTGCAGCCCCAGCATTTT.

CDR3 residues: CASSLGQGSYNSPLHF. CDR3 nucleotides: TGCGCCAGCAGCTTGGGACAGGGCTCCTATAATTCACCCCTCCACTTT. The rearrangement uses TRBV5-1 and TRBJ1-6, with 7 bases fitting TRBD1. Germline values: CDR1 SGHRS, CDR2 YFSETQ. This CDR3 comprises 16 residues. V gave up 0 bases and J gave up 0 bases; unmatched junction bases: 0. Supplemented by reference TRBV5-1 and TRBJ1-6, the full variable domain reads KAGVTQTPRYLIKTRGQQVTLSCSPISGHRSVSWYQQTPGQGLQFLFEYFSETQRNKGNFPGRFSGRQFSNSRSEMNVSTLELGDSALYLCASSLGQGSYNSPLHFGNGTRLTVT.

The V gene is TRBV19, the J gene TRBJ1-2; 9 positions match TRBD1. Germline V gives CDR1 LNHDA, CDR2 SQIVND (reference sequence). Germline trimming cut 4 bases from V and 5 bases from J; bases unmatched to any gene: 5. This CDR3 spans 14 amino acids. The CDR3 sequence is CASSRAGTGYGYTF. In DNA, the CDR3 is TGTGCCAGTAGTAGGGCTGGGACAGGGTATGGCTACACCTTC. The whole variable domain, filled in from reference TRBV19 and TRBJ1-2, reads DGGITQSPKYLFRKEGQNVTLSCEQNLNHDAMYWYRQDPGQGLRLIYYSQIVNDFQKGDIAEGYSVSREKKESFPLTVTSAQKNPTAFYLCASSRAGTGYGYTFGSGTRLTVV.

J is TRBJ2-1 and V is TRBV3-1 (or the pseudogene TRBV3-2); D is unresolved. This CDR3 region has 16 residues. Between the trimmed V and J ends, which lost 4 bases and 9 bases, there was a span of 22 bases. Looked up from germline, CDR1 is LGHDT and CDR2 is YNNKEL (reference sequence). The CDR3 reads CASSLHTTPRTFEQFF. DNA of the CDR3: TGTGCCAGCAGCCTACACACTACTCCCAGGACGTTTGAGCAGTTCTTC.

The V call is TRBV5-8, the J call TRBJ1-3, with D unresolved. V was cut by 4 bases and J by 0 bases, with 14 bases left in between. This CDR3 comprises 16 residues. The germline V gene encodes CDR1 SGHTS and CDR2 YDEGEE. The CDR3 nucleotides read TGTGCCAGCAGCGATGCGGGTCAGAGCTCTGGAAACACCATATATTTT. This encodes CASSDAGQSSGNTIYF. The whole variable domain, filled in from reference TRBV5-8 and TRBJ1-3, reads EAGVTQSPTHLIKTRGQQATLRCSPISGHTSVYWYQQALGLGLQFLLWYDEGEERNRGNFPPRFSGRQFPNYSSELNVNALELEDSALYLCASSDAGQSSGNTIYFGEGSWLTVV.

This clone was detected once. This sequence joins TRBV30 and TRBJ2-3, with D possibly TRBD1 on 7 matching bases. Germline V gene data show CDR1 as GTSNPN and CDR2 as SVGIG (reference sequence). V was trimmed by 4 bases and J by 6 bases, leaving 17 bases between them. The CDR3 is 14 residues long. CDR3 in DNA: TGTGCCTGGACTGCGGGACAGCGAGTGGATACGCAGTATTTT. Encoded protein: CAWTAGQRVDTQYF.

The V call is TRBV28, the J call TRBJ1-2, with 7 bases that match TRBD1. Germline V CDR1 and CDR2: MDHEN, SYDVKM. The V and J ends lost 5 bases and 8 bases, in that order; junction bases with no gene match: 14. This CDR3 spans 15 amino acids. The DNA for the CDR3 is TGTGCCAGCAGTCCCTGGGACAGCCGCCTGGAGGGCTACACCTTC. Protein sequence: CASSPWDSRLEGYTF.

This clone has a handful of counts. The rearrangement uses TRBV18 and TRBJ1-1; the match to TRBD1 covers 7 bases. The germline CDR1 and CDR2 sequences are KGHSH and LQKENI. After removal of 2 bases from V and 7 bases from J, the junction contained 4 bases not matched to a gene. The CDR3 sequence is 13 residues long. The CDR3: CASSPEGAVEAFF. The DNA for the CDR3 is TGTGCCAGCTCACCAGAGGGGGCGGTTGAAGCTTTCTTT.

This clone was observed once. J is TRBJ2-7 and V is TRBV6-1; TRBD1 aligns across 11 bases. Germline-derived CDR1 and CDR2 are MNHNS and SASEGT. The V segment lost 1 base and the J segment 3 bases; nucleotides outside the gene matches: 2. There are 15 residues in the CDR3. CDR3 in amino acids: CASSEGTGGFYEQYF. The CDR3 bases are TGTGCCAGCAGTGAAGGGACAGGGGGCTTCTACGAGCAGTACTTC.

The chain uses TRBV10-3 and TRBJ1-5; D is ambiguous. This CDR3 contains 13 residues. In germline, CDR1 is ENHRY, CDR2 SYGVKD. V gave up 7 bases and J gave up 0 bases, with 7 bases separating them. The CDR3: CAINRDSNQPQHF. The CDR3, as DNA: TGTGCCATCAATAGGGATAGCAATCAGCCCCAGCATTTT.

V is TRBV5-1 and J is TRBJ1-2; D gene ambiguous. CDR1 and CDR2 (germline): SGHRS, YFSETQ. The CDR3 is made up of 13 amino acids. V gave up 2 bases and J gave up 7 bases, with 12 bases separating them. The CDR3 DNA follows: TGCGCCAGCAGCTTTGAATTAATGGGTGGCTACACCTTC. It yields the protein CASSFELMGGYTF.

The rearrangement links TRBV27 to TRBJ2-1; 7 bases line up with TRBD2. V lost 4 bases, J lost 6 bases, and 12 bases stayed unmatched. CDR3 size: 16 residues. Germline loops: CDR1 MNHEY, CDR2 SMNVEV (reference sequence). This CDR3 is CASSSGWAGVSNEQFF. The CDR3 DNA reads as TGTGCCAGCAGTTCCGGGTGGGCGGGGGTGAGCAATGAGCAGTTCTTC.

This chain joins TRBV29-1 and TRBJ1-3; D remains unclear. Germline-derived CDR1 and CDR2 are SQVTM and ANQGSEA. V gave up 4 bases and J gave up 0 bases, with 7 bases separating them. The CDR3 consists of 13 residues. DNA for the CDR3: TGCAGCGTTGGCGTTATCTCTGGAAACACCATATATTTT. Residues: CSVGVISGNTIYF.

This clone was detected a few times. This sequence joins TRBV11-2 and TRBJ1-2, with unresolved D. The germline V gene has CDR1 SGHAT and CDR2 FQNNGV. Trimming removed 1 base from V and 6 bases from J, with 9 bases in between. The CDR3 loop spans 13 amino acids. This chain's CDR3 is CASSLAGQNGYTF. The CDR3 DNA reads as TGTGCCAGCAGCTTAGCTGGTCAGAATGGCTACACCTTC.

The CDR3 here is CASSVGPGGGNTEAFF. CDR3 sequence (DNA): TGTGCCAGCAGCGTAGGCCCCGGGGGGGGGAACACTGAAGCTTTCTTT. The chain has TRBV9 and TRBJ1-1; possibly TRBD1 for D (5 bases). Trimming took off 0 bases at V and 1 base at J, with 13 bases between the two ends. CDR3 length: 16 amino acids. Germline-derived CDR1 and CDR2 are SGDLS and YYNGEE.

V gene TRBV5-1 combines with J gene TRBJ1-2; D is unclear. Trimming left V 7 bases short and J 8 bases short, with 18 bases between. The CDR3 extends over 13 amino acids. The germline CDR1 and CDR2 sequences are SGHRS and YFSETQ. The DNA of the CDR3 is TGCGCCAGCGAGGCCTTTGAGGGTGAAGGCTACACCTTC. Its translation is CASEAFEGEGYTF.